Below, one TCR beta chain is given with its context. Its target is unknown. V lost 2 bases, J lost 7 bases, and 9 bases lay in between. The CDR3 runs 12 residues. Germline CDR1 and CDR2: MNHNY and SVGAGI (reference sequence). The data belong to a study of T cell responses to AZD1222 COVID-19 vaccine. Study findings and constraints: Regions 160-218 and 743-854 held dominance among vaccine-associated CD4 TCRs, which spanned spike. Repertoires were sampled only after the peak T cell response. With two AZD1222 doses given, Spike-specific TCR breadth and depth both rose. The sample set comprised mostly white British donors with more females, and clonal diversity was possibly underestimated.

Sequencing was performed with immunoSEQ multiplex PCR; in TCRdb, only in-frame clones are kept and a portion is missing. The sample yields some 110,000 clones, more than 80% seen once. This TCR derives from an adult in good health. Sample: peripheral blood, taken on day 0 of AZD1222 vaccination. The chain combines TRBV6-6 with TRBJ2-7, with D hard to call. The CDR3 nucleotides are TGTGCCAGCAGTTACGACCGTGGAGAGCAGTACTTC. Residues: CASSYDRGEQYF.